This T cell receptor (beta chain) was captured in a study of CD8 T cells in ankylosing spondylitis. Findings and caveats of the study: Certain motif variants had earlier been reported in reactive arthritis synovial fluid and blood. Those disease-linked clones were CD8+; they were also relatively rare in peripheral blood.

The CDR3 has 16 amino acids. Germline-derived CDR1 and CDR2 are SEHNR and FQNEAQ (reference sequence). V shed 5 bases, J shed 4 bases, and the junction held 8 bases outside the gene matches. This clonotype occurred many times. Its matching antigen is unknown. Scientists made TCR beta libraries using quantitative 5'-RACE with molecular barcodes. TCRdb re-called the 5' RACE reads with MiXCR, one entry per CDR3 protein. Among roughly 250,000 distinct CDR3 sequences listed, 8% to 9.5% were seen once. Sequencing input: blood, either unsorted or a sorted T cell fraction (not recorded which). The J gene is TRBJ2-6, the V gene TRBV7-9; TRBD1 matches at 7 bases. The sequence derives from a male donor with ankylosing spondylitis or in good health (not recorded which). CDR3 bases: TGTGCCAGCAGCATTTTGACAGGGAGCGGGGCCAACGTCCTGACTTTC. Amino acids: CASSILTGSGANVLTF.